This T cell receptor (beta chain) was documented in a study of cytomegalovirus exposure and HLA in healthy donors. Looking at the study overall: The Caucasian-associated ancestry cluster contained 81% of the approximately 420 genotyped donors. Study-level findings and limits: Researchers reported that three CMV-associated chains were confirmed in vitro as CMV antigen-specific.

PCR involved 60 Vbeta and 13 Jbeta primers. Only in-frame clones appear in the TCRdb table, and some are missing; sequencing was by immunoSEQ multiplex PCR. The profile shows fewer than 200,000 clones, approximately 78% of them singletons. Notes on this clone: What it binds is unknown.

Germline CDR1 SGHRS, CDR2 YFSETQ. V was shortened by 0 bases and J by 3 bases, with 7 bases between the two germline ends. CDR3 length: 13 residues. This receptor was obtained from a girl aged 2 to 10 in good health and CMV-seropositive. The chain carries TRBV5-1 and TRBJ2-7; the D is unclear. Source material: PBMCs. The DNA for the CDR3 is TGCGCCAGCAGCTTGGCCCCAGACTACGAGCAGTACTTC. Protein sequence: CASSLAPDYEQYF.